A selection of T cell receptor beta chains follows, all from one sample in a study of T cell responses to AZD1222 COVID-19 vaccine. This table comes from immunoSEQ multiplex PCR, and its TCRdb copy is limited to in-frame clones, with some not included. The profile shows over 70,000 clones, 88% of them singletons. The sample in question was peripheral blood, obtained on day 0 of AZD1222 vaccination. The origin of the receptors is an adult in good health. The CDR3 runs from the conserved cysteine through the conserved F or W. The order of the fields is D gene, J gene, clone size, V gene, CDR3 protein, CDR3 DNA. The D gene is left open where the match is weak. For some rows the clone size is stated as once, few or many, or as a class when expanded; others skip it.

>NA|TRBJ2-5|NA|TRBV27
CASSLIWAPRVETQYF
TGTGCCAGCAGTTTAATTTGGGCCCCAAGGGTGGAGACCCAGTACTTC
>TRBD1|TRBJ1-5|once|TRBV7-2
CASSLRTGIRNQPQHF
TGTGCCAGCAGCTTAAGGACAGGGATTCGCAATCAGCCCCAGCATTTT
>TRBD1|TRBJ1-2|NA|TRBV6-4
CASSDGTGGYGYTF
TGTGCCAGCAGTGACGGGACAGGGGGCTATGGCTACACCTTC
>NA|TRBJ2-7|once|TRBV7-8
CASSPRLTSSWSSYEQYF
TGTGCCAGCAGCCCGAGACTTACTAGCTCCTGGAGCTCCTACGAGCAGTACTTC
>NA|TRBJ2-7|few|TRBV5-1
CASRTSFSYEQYF
TGCGCCAGCAGAACTAGTTTTTCCTACGAGCAGTACTTC
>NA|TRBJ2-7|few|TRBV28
CASSYGAEQYF
TGTGCCAGCAGTTACGGGGCCGAGCAGTACTTC
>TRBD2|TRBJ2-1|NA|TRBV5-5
CASSPSGGAYNEQFF
TGTGCCAGCAGCCCTAGCGGGGGAGCCTACAATGAGCAGTTCTTC
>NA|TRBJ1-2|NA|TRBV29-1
CSVVPLTNYGYTF
TGCAGCGTTGTACCCTTAACTAACTATGGCTACACCTTC
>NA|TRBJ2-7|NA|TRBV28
CASSSNRVAPSGYEQYF
TGTGCCAGCAGTTCTAACAGGGTTGCCCCTAGCGGTTACGAGCAGTACTTC
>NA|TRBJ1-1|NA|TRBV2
CASSQTDTEAFF
TGTGCCAGCAGCCAGACGGACACTGAAGCTTTCTTT
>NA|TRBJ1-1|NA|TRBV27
CASNQQGRTEAFF
TGTGCCAGCAACCAACAGGGTCGGACTGAAGCTTTCTTT
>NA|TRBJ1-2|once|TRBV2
CASSERWRNGYTF
TGTGCCAGCAGTGAACGTTGGCGAAATGGCTACACCTTC
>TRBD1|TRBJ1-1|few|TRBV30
CAWMGAGGAGTEAFF
TGTGCCTGGATGGGTGCAGGGGGCGCGGGCACTGAAGCTTTCTTT
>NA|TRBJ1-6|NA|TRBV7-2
CASSFTENSPLHF
TGTGCCAGCAGCTTTACAGAAAATTCACCCCTCCACTTT
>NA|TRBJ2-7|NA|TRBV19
CASSIPGGLGNEQYF
TGTGCCAGTAGTATCCCAGGAGGACTGGGCAACGAGCAGTACTTC
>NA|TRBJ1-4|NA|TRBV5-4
CASSLGGRASNEKLFF
TGTGCCAGCAGCCTGGGGGGGCGTGCATCTAATGAAAAACTGTTTTTT
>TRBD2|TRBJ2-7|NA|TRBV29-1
CSVGTSGRYYEQYF
TGCAGCGTGGGGACTAGCGGGAGGTACTACGAGCAGTACTTC
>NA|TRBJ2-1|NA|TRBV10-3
CAISEPGGTYNEQFF
TGTGCCATCAGTGAGCCGGGCGGTACATACAATGAGCAGTTCTTC
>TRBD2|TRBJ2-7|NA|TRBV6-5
CASSYSIAGGPTEQYF
TGTGCCAGCAGTTACTCCATAGCGGGAGGGCCGACCGAGCAGTACTTC
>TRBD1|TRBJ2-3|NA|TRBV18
CASSRDREPTDTQYF
TGTGCCAGCTCACGGGACAGGGAGCCCACAGATACGCAGTATTTT
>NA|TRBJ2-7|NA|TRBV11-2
CASSRSYEQYF
TGTGCCAGCAGCCGATCCTACGAGCAGTACTTC
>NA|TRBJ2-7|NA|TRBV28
CASSLSTGIAYEQYF
TGTGCCAGCAGTTTATCTACAGGGATAGCCTACGAGCAGTACTTC
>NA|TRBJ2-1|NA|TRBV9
CASSPPTSFEQFF
TGTGCCAGCAGCCCCCCGACTAGTTTCGAGCAGTTCTTC
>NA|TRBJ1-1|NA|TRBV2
CASSEAPPRAFF
TGTGCCAGCAGTGAAGCGCCCCCAAGGGCTTTCTTT
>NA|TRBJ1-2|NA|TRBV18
CASSPSGVSGYGYTF
TGTGCCAGCTCACCATCAGGGGTCTCCGGCTATGGCTACACCTTC
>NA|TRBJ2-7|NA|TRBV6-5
CASLGADKTYEQYF
TGTGCCAGCCTTGGGGCAGATAAAACCTACGAGCAGTACTTC
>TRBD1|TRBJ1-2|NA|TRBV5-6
CASSLGQGAGYTF
TGTGCCAGCAGCTTGGGCCAGGGGGCTGGCTACACCTTC
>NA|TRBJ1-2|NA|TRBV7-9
CASSLGSSLYGYTF
TGTGCCAGCAGCTTAGGATCCAGCCTCTATGGCTACACCTTC
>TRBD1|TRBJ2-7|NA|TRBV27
CASSLSDRGSEQYF
TGTGCCAGCAGTTTATCGGACAGGGGCTCCGAGCAGTACTTC
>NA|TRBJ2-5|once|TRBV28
CASSTQETQYF
TGTGCCAGCAGCACTCAAGAGACCCAGTACTTC